These 25 T cell receptor beta chains came from one sample sequenced in a study of CD8 T cells in ankylosing spondylitis. TCRdb passed the 5' RACE reads through MiXCR, listing each CDR3 protein once. The data show around 130,000 distinct CDR3 sequences, about 7% seen once. Material for sequencing was blood, either unsorted or a sorted T cell fraction (not recorded which). All receptors come from a male donor with ankylosing spondylitis or in good health (not recorded which).

There are many counts of this clonotype. The genes are TRBV25-1 and TRBJ2-1, with D possibly TRBD2 on 5 matching bases. Trimming removed 4 bases from V and 9 bases from J, with 16 bases in between. The germline CDR1 and CDR2 sequences are MGHDK and SYGVNS. The length of the CDR3 is 14 residues. The CDR3 protein is CASSAHGSGGEQFF. The CDR3 DNA reads as TGTGCCAGCAGTGCCCATGGGAGCGGCGGTGAGCAGTTCTTC.

This clonotype was observed at least ten times. The chain links TRBV12-3 or TRBV12-4 to TRBJ1-1; the D gene is possibly TRBD1 (6 bases). The CDR3 covers 15 residues. The V end lost 7 bases, the J end lost 5 bases, and 20 bases lay between the germline ends. CDR3 loop: CASITQGIGGTEAFF. The CDR3 bases are TGTGCCAGCATCACCCAGGGGATCGGGGGGACTGAAGCTTTCTTT.

This clonotype was counted at least ten times. The chain employs TRBV5-1 and TRBJ1-4, with a possible D match to TRBD1 (6 bases). This CDR3 spans 15 amino acids. V was clipped by 4 bases and J by 4 bases, with 14 bases between them. Germline V gives CDR1 SGHRS, CDR2 YFSETQ. The DNA for the CDR3 is TGCGCCAGCAGCGCGGGGACATATGTTAATGAAAAACTGTTTTTT. It is translated as CASSAGTYVNEKLFF. Full variable domain (rest looked up from reference TRBV5-1 and TRBJ1-4): KAGVTQTPRYLIKTRGQQVTLSCSPISGHRSVSWYQQTPGQGLQFLFEYFSETQRNKGNFPGRFSGRQFSNSRSEMNVSTLELGDSALYLCASSAGTYVNEKLFFGSGTQLSVL.

At least ten counts were recorded for this clonotype. This chain uses TRBV20-1 with TRBJ2-7; 12 bases fit TRBD2. With V trimmed by 1 base and J by 7 bases, 14 bases remained unmatched. The germline V gene encodes CDR1 DFQATT and CDR2 SNEGSKA (reference sequence). The CDR3 sequence is 17 residues long. The CDR3 DNA reads as TGCAGTGCTAGAGGTCTCCTAGCGGGAGGGCCGGAAGATGAGCAGTACTTC. It encodes CSARGLLAGGPEDEQYF.

In this sample, this clonotype turned up many times. The chain couples TRBV7-9 to TRBJ2-3, with TRBD2 matching over 9 bases. Trimming removed 1 base from V and 0 bases from J; junction bases left unmatched: 2. Germline CDR1 is SEHNR and CDR2 is FQNEAQ (reference sequence). This CDR3 comprises 16 residues. CDR3 nucleotide sequence: TGTGCCAGCAGCTTAGACCTAGCGGGAAGCACAGATACGCAGTATTTT. It encodes CASSLDLAGSTDTQYF.

This clonotype was recorded many times. The genes are TRBV4-1 and TRBJ2-3; 9 positions match TRBD1. Trimming removed 2 bases from V and 4 bases from J; junction bases left unmatched: 10. The CDR3 has 17 residues. The V gene's germline CDR1 is MGHRA and CDR2 YSYEKL. CDR3 sequence: CASSQFTGTGIPDTQYF. In DNA, the CDR3 is TGCGCCAGCAGCCAATTCACCGGGACAGGGATTCCAGATACGCAGTATTTT.

As concerns this clonotype: A much larger clone sits a single nucleotide away, making a read error possible. The V and J genes are TRBV5-1 and TRBJ2-2; tentatively, D is TRBD1 or TRBD2 (5 bases each). Germline CDR1 SGHRS, CDR2 YFSETQ. The CDR3 runs 15 residues. This CDR3 reads CASSLVGVNTGVLFF. The DNA for the CDR3 is TGCGCCAGCAGCTTAGTGGGGGTGAACACCGGGGTGCTGTTTTTT.

This clonotype was seen ten or more times. The V gene is TRBV29-1, the J gene TRBJ1-5; maybe TRBD1 (6 bases). V lost 2 bases, J lost 6 bases, and 11 bases lay in between. The CDR3 length is 13 residues. Germline V gives CDR1 SQVTM, CDR2 ANQGSEA. CDR3 amino acids: CSVEQGLGQPQHF. In DNA, the CDR3 is TGCAGCGTTGAACAGGGGTTGGGTCAGCCCCAGCATTTT.

The count of this clonotype is one. The V call is TRBV2, the J call TRBJ2-1; no reliable D call. This CDR3 region has 13 residues. The V end lost 7 bases, the J end lost 6 bases, and 13 bases lay between the germline ends. Germline-derived CDR1 and CDR2 are SNHLY and FYNNEI. This CDR3 reads CASNQPLRNEQFF. Written as DNA, the CDR3 is TGTGCCAGCAATCAGCCGCTCCGCAATGAGCAGTTCTTC.

The rearrangement joins TRBV4-2 to TRBJ2-5; D unresolved. The CDR3 runs to 14 residues. Germline CDR1 reads LGHNA; CDR2 reads YNFKEQ. V was cut by 10 bases and J by 5 bases, with 20 bases left in between. The CDR3 coding sequence is TGTGCCATCGGCCCCGGTCAGGTTGGGGAGACCCAGTACTTC. Amino acids: CAIGPGQVGETQYF.

This clonotype was counted many times. J is TRBJ2-3 and V is TRBV10-3, with 9 bases aligning to TRBD2. The ends lost 2 bases at V and 6 bases at J; junction bases unmatched: 6. Germline lookup yields CDR1 ENHRY and CDR2 SYGVKD. This CDR3 contains 15 residues. This CDR3 reads CAISEASGTGDTQYF. The CDR3 DNA sequence: TGTGCCATCAGTGAGGCTAGCGGGACCGGGGATACGCAGTATTTT.

In this sample, this clonotype turned up many times. This chain connects TRBV19 to TRBJ2-5; TRBD2 is a possible D gene (5 bases). There are 15 residues in the CDR3. V was shortened by 6 bases and J by 5 bases, with 19 bases between the two germline ends. Germline lookup yields CDR1 LNHDA and CDR2 SQIVND (reference sequence). CDR3 nucleotides: TGTGCCAGTAGCCGGGAAGGTGCCAGGCATGAGACCCAGTACTTC. Translation: CASSREGARHETQYF.

This clonotype occurred many times. V gene TRBV5-1 combines with J gene TRBJ2-5; D is perhaps TRBD1 (6 bases). Trimming stripped 2 bases from V and 1 base from J, with 12 bases between. The CDR3 has 15 amino acids. CDR1 SGHRS and CDR2 YFSETQ come from the germline V gene. CDR3 in amino acids: CASSFLGHLQETQYF. The CDR3 DNA reads as TGCGCCAGCAGCTTCCTGGGACACCTCCAAGAGACCCAGTACTTC. The full variable domain, completed using reference TRBV5-1 and TRBJ2-5, is KAGVTQTPRYLIKTRGQQVTLSCSPISGHRSVSWYQQTPGQGLQFLFEYFSETQRNKGNFPGRFSGRQFSNSRSEMNVSTLELGDSALYLCASSFLGHLQETQYFGPGTRLLVL.

Note on this clonotype: A far larger clone differs by one base, so this is likely a read error. This chain connects TRBV6-6 to TRBJ2-5; unclear D gene. This CDR3 comprises 11 residues. Germline V gives CDR1 MNHNY, CDR2 SVGAGI (reference sequence). Trimming shortened V by 6 bases and J by 2 bases, and 4 bases separated the two germline ends. The CDR3 reads CASRYQETQYF. DNA for the CDR3: TGTGCCAGCAGATATCAAGAGACCCAGTACTTC.

The sample holds many counts of this clonotype. The rearrangement uses TRBV12-3 or TRBV12-4 and TRBJ2-1, with 12 bases fitting TRBD2. Trimming took 4 bases from V and 8 from J; bases not matched to a gene: 9. The CDR3 sequence is 16 residues long. The CDR3 sequence is CASSSIPSGRADEQFF. The CDR3 DNA reads as TGTGCCAGCAGTTCCATACCTAGCGGGAGGGCCGATGAGCAGTTCTTC.

This clonotype has a count of ten or more. This chain links TRBV5-1 with TRBJ2-7; D uncertain. V was cut by 0 bases and J by 1 base, with 14 bases left in between. Germline loops: CDR1 SGHRS, CDR2 YFSETQ. CDR3 length equals 16 residues. CDR3 in DNA: TGCGCCAGCAGCTTGGAGGCAGACACTGCTTCCTACGAGCAGTACTTC. Translated: CASSLEADTASYEQYF.

This sequence joins TRBV5-8 and TRBJ2-2; D not resolved. The V gene's germline CDR1 is SGHTS and CDR2 YDEGEE. This CDR3 is built from 12 residues. Trimming stripped 5 bases from V and 11 bases from J, with 13 bases between. For the CDR3, the DNA is TGTGCCAGCAGACCCGGGCTCCGAGAGCTGTTTTTT. Translating gives CASRPGLRELFF. The whole variable domain, remainder taken from reference TRBV5-8 and TRBJ2-2, is EAGVTQSPTHLIKTRGQQATLRCSPISGHTSVYWYQQALGLGLQFLLWYDEGEERNRGNFPPRFSGRQFPNYSSELNVNALELEDSALYLCASRPGLRELFFGEGSRLTVL.

This clonotype occurred many times. This rearrangement joins TRBV20-1 to TRBJ1-2, with unresolved D. CDR3 length equals 15 residues. V was trimmed by 0 bases and J by 4 bases, leaving 15 bases between them. Germline V gene lookup returns CDR1 DFQATT and CDR2 SNEGSKA (reference sequence). This CDR3 reads CSARDVWQVSYGYTF. The DNA of the CDR3 is TGCAGTGCTAGAGATGTATGGCAGGTTAGCTATGGCTACACCTTC.

This clonotype was seen at least ten times. The rearrangement links TRBV5-8 to TRBJ2-1; possible D gene TRBD2, 5 bases. CDR1 is SGHTS, CDR2 YDEGEE, per germline. The CDR3 has 13 amino acids. Trimming took 1 base from V and 8 from J, leaving 10 bases between them. The DNA of the CDR3 is TGTGCCAGCAGCTTGCAGTCCGGGGATGAGCAGTTCTTC. Protein: CASSLQSGDEQFF.

Many counts were recorded for this clonotype. DNA of the CDR3: TGCGCCAGCAGCCCGGGGGACAGGGACGTAAATGAGCAGTTCTTC. As protein: CASSPGDRDVNEQFF. The chain couples TRBV5-1 to TRBJ2-1; 9 nucleotides line up with TRBD1. V shed 4 bases, J shed 7 bases, and the junction held 9 bases outside the gene matches. Germline V gives CDR1 SGHRS, CDR2 YFSETQ. The CDR3 totals 15 residues.

This clonotype showed up many times. The rearrangement uses TRBV28 and TRBJ1-6, with 7 positions matching TRBD1. The J segment lost 8 bases and the V segment lost 10 bases, leaving 8 bases of the junction unmatched. Germline V gene data show CDR1 as MDHEN and CDR2 as SYDVKM. The CDR3 has 13 amino acids. This CDR3 is CAIADRVDSPLHF. The CDR3 region has the DNA TGTGCCATCGCCGACAGGGTGGATTCACCCCTCCACTTT.

This clonotype has at least ten counts. The chain links TRBV5-1 to TRBJ2-1; D remains ambiguous. Trimming shortened V by 0 bases and J by 9 bases, and 13 bases separated the two germline ends. Germline CDR1 and CDR2: SGHRS and YFSETQ. CDR3 length: 14 amino acids. The CDR3 nucleotides read TGCGCCAGCAGCTTGGATAGTTATCGCAGTGAGCAGTTCTTC. Protein: CASSLDSYRSEQFF.

This clonotype was observed a few times. The gene calls are TRBV28 and TRBJ1-5; no firm D call. The CDR3 consists of 12 residues. Per germline, CDR1 MDHEN and CDR2 SYDVKM. The V end was cut by 3 bases, the J end by 6 bases, with 6 bases between. The CDR3 loop is CASSLIGQPQHF. CDR3 nucleotides: TGTGCCAGCAGTTTGATTGGTCAGCCCCAGCATTTT. Drawing the rest from reference TRBV28 and TRBJ1-5, the complete variable domain is DVKVTQSSRYLVKRTGEKVFLECVQDMDHENMFWYRQDPGLGLRLIYFSYDVKMKEKGDIPEGYSVSREKKERFSLILESASTNQTSMYLCASSLIGQPQHFGDGTRLSIL.

This clonotype was counted at least ten times. V gene TRBV29-1 combines with J gene TRBJ1-5, with TRBD1 as a possible D gene (6 bases). CDR3 length: 13 amino acids. Trimming pared 6 bases from V and 9 bases from J, leaving 18 bases between. Germline V gene data show CDR1 as SQVTM and CDR2 as ANQGSEA. CDR3 residues: CSVRGEDRGPQHF. The CDR3 DNA reads TGCAGCGTGAGGGGGGAGGATCGGGGGCCCCAGCATTTT.

This clonotype was detected ten times or more. V gene TRBV7-2 combines with J gene TRBJ2-1; maybe TRBD1 (5 bases). Trimming removed 0 bases at V and 3 bases at J, with 9 bases between. Germline loops: CDR1 SGHTA, CDR2 FQGNSA. CDR3 length: 15 residues. CDR3 sequence: CASSLAGAVYNEQFF. For the CDR3, the DNA is TGTGCCAGCAGCTTAGCTGGGGCGGTCTACAATGAGCAGTTCTTC.